Following are 6 T cell receptor beta chains from one sample sequenced in a study of blood T cell repertoires in COVID-19. Here immunoSEQ multiplex PCR was the method, and the copy in TCRdb shows in-frame clones only, minus some. The sample has some 300,000 clones, around 90% seen once. Sequencing was carried out using PBMCs or T cells enriched from blood (not recorded which). Every receptor here comes from a young woman with acute COVID-19.

A single count supports this clone. Here the CDR3 reads CASSVGLQGNEKLFF. The CDR3 DNA reads TGTGCCAGCAGCGTAGGGTTACAGGGAAATGAAAAACTGTTTTTT. The rearrangement joins TRBV9 to TRBJ1-4; TRBD1 is a possible D gene (6 bases). Trimming left V 0 bases short and J 5 bases short, with 11 bases between. Germline CDR1 and CDR2: SGDLS and YYNGEE. The CDR3 is 15 amino acids.

This chain links TRBV18 with TRBJ1-1; 9 bases are shared with TRBD1. The CDR3 is made up of 14 amino acids. Germline CDR1 KGHSH, CDR2 LQKENI. The V segment lost 3 bases and the J segment 7 bases; nucleotides outside the gene matches: 6. In nucleotides, the CDR3 is TGTGCCAGCTCACCGGGACAGGGATCGAGTGAAGCTTTCTTT. Protein: CASSPGQGSSEAFF.

This CDR3 reads CASSGTENSPLHF. The DNA of the CDR3 is TGTGCCAGCAGTGGGACAGAGAATTCACCCCTCCACTTT. The chain employs TRBV27 and TRBJ1-6; 7 bases align to TRBD1. The V gene end was trimmed by 5 bases and the J gene end by 7 bases; junction bases not matched to a gene: 2. Germline V gene lookup returns CDR1 MNHEY and CDR2 SMNVEV (reference sequence). There are 13 residues in the CDR3.

The V gene is TRBV2, the J gene TRBJ1-2, with D possibly matching TRBD1 (6 bases). CDR3 length: 14 residues. Germline values: CDR1 SNHLY, CDR2 FYNNEI. Trimming cost V 4 bases and J 8 bases, with 17 bases left between them. The CDR3 sequence is CASSVGQWIEGYTF. The CDR3, as DNA: TGTGCCAGCAGTGTAGGACAGTGGATTGAAGGCTACACCTTC.

The chain recombines TRBV11-2 with TRBJ2-5; 7 bases are shared with TRBD2. The length of the CDR3 is 16 residues. Germline lookup yields CDR1 SGHAT and CDR2 FQNNGV. Trimming at V came to 3 bases and at J to 5 bases, leaving 12 bases not matched to a gene. CDR3 nucleotides: TGTGCCAGCAGCTTGGGGGGGACTCTTAAGCGGGAGACCCAGTACTTC. Amino acids: CASSLGGTLKRETQYF.

The CDR3 bases are TGTGCCAGCAGTCTATCTAGCGGGAGGGCCGGGGAAAAGACCCAGTACTTC. This sequence encodes CASSLSSGRAGEKTQYF. The chain uses TRBV6-6 and TRBJ2-5, with 12 positions matching TRBD2. This CDR3 spans 17 amino acids. Germline V gene lookup returns CDR1 MNHNY and CDR2 SVGAGI (reference sequence). V lost 5 bases and J lost 6; bases outside the gene matches: 13.